This T cell receptor beta chain came from a study of control samples from healthy donors and cancer patients (dated by TCRdb to about 2020). This clone was counted once. There is no known antigen for this receptor. No base quality values were provided; no much bigger clone lies one nucleotide off. Libraries came from the immunoSEQ multiplex PCR assay. The table comes from immuneACCESS by way of TCRdb, which keeps in-frame sequences with V and J called. Part of the clones is missing from these tables; in studies checked, under half for an unresolved V gene and the rest for unknown reasons. For this sample the table gives tens of thousands of clones, of which more than 85% were detected only once. Around a fifth of the sample comes from the top ten. Inclusive of the bounding cysteine and phenylalanine, the CDR3 is 16 residues long. Only the CDR3 DNA stays, 48 bases, in frame from base 1. CDR1 is given as LNHDA and CDR2 as SQIVND, both from the germline V gene (reference sequence). V drops 7 bases and J drops 6 bases, leaving 22 bases in between.

The chain is made from TRBV19 and TRBJ1-5, with no confidently assigned D gene. The sample taken for sequencing was PBMCs. The sequence came from a woman in her forties with head and neck cancer. At the DNA level, the sequence is TGTGCCAGTACCGTCACTCTTGGGAAGGGTAGTCAGCCCCAGCATTTT. The encoded protein is CASTVTLGKGSQPQHF.